The entry that follows covers one T cell receptor beta chain sequence. Antigen unknown. Each PCR replicate from the sorted subsets contained around 200 ng DNA, which is around 30,000 T cell genomes. Original processing methods: ImmunoSEQ supplied junction-only sequences lacking quality scores, so filtering was different. Clones were sequenced by immunoSEQ multiplex PCR, and TCRdb holds only the in-frame ones, with some missing. V and J calls and clone size are given by that table; D and trimming were obtained from the DNA. The table records about 2.4 million clones, approximately 90% of them present only once. These data come from a study of shared clonotypes between healthy human individuals. Notes on the study in general: Rarefaction revealed incomplete sorted-subset sequencing despite large depth. For naive CD4 cells, approximately 5% of clonotypes were shared across a few donors.

The CDR3 has 13 residues. Per germline, CDR1 MNHNS and CDR2 SASEGT. Trimming removed 5 bases at V and 1 base at J, with 8 bases between. Input material: naive CD4+ T cells sorted from blood. Specified subset: CD45RA+ positively selected. This clonotype originated in a man younger than 35 in good health. The chain is built from TRBV6-1 and TRBJ1-1; the D gene is possibly TRBD1 (5 bases). The DNA of the CDR3 is TGTGCCAGCAGTATTCAGGGGAACACTGAAGCTTTCTTT. It yields the protein CASSIQGNTEAFF.